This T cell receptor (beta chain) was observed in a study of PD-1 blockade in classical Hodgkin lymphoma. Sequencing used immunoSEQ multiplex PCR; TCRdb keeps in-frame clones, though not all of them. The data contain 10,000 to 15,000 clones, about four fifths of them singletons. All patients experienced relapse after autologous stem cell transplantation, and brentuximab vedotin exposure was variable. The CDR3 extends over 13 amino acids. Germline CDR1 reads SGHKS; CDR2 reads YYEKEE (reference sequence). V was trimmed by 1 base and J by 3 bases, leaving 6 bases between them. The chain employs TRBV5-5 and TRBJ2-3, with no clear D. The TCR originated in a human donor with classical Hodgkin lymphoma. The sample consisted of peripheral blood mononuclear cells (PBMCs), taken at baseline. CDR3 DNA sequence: TGTGCCAGCAGCTTGTCTCCTACAGATACGCAGTATTTT. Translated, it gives CASSLSPTDTQYF.